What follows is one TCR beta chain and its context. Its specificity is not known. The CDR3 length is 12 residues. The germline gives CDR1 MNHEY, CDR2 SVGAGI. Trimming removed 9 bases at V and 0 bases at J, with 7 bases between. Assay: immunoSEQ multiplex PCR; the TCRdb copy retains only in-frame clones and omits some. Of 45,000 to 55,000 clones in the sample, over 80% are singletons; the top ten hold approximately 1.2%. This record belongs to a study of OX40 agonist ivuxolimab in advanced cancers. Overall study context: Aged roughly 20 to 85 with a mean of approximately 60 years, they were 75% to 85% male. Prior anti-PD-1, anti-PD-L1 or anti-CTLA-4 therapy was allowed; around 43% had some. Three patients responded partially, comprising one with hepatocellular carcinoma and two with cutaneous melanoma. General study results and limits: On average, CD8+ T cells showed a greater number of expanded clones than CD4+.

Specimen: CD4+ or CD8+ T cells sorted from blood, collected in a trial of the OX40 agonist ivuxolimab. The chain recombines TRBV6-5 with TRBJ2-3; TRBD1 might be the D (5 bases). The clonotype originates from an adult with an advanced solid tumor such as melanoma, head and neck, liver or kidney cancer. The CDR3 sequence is CASRGSTDTQYF. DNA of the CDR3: TGTGCCAGTAGGGGCAGCACAGATACGCAGTATTTT.